One T cell receptor (beta chain) is described in this entry. The sample originates from a study of shared clonotypes between healthy human individuals. Deep was the level at which the assay was run. Per the study methods: Filtering differed, since immunoSEQ gave only junction sequences and no quality scores. TCRdb keeps only in-frame clones here, not all; method: immunoSEQ multiplex PCR. That table furnishes V, J and clone size, whereas the DNA furnished D and trimming. This sample carries roughly 480,000 clones, 70% to 80% of them seen once, and the ten largest clones take roughly 12%. The CDR3 extends over 17 amino acids.

The rearrangement joins TRBV21-1 to TRBJ2-7; TRBD2 is taken as the D call from the table, unchecked against the DNA. TRBV21-1 is listed as a pseudogene. The sequenced material came from PBMCs. This TCR derives from a woman between 35 and 50 years old in good health. Some clones in this sample may be carry-over from other donors' samples. The CDR3 here is CASSKGPRARGLYEQYF. The CDR3 DNA reads TGTGCCAGCAGCAAAGGACCAAGGGCCCGGGGACTCTACGAGCAGTACTTC.